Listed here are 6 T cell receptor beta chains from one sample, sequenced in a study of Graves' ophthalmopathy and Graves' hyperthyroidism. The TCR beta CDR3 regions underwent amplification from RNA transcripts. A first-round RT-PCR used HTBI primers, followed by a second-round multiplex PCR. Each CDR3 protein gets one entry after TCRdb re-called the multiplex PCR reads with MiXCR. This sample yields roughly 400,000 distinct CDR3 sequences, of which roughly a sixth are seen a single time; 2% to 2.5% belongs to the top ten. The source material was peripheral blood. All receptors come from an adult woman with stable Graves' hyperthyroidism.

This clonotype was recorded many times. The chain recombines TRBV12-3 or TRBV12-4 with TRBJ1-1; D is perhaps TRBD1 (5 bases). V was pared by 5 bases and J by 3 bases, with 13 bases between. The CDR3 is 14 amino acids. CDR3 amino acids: CASSPTAAHTEAFF. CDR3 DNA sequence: TGTGCCAGCAGTCCGACAGCGGCCCACACTGAAGCTTTCTTT.

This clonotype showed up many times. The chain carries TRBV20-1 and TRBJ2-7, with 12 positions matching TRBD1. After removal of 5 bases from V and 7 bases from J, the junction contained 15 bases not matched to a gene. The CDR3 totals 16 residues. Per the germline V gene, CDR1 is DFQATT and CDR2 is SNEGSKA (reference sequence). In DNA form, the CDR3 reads TGCAGTGCTCAATCTGTGCGGGACAGGGGGCATAGTGAGCAGTACTTC. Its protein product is CSAQSVRDRGHSEQYF.

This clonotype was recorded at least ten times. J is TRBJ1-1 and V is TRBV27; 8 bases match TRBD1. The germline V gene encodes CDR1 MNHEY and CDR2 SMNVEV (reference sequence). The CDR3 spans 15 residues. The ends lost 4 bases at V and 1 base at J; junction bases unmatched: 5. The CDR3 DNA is TGTGCCAGCAGTTCCATTGGACAGGGGAACACTGAAGCTTTCTTT. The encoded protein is CASSSIGQGNTEAFF.

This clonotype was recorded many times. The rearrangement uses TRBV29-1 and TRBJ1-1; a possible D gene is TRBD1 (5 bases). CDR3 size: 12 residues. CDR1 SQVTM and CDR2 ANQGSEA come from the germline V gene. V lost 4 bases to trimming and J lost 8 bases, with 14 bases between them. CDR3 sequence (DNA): TGCAGCGTTGCTCAGGGCTCCGGGGAAGCTTTCTTT. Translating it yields CSVAQGSGEAFF.

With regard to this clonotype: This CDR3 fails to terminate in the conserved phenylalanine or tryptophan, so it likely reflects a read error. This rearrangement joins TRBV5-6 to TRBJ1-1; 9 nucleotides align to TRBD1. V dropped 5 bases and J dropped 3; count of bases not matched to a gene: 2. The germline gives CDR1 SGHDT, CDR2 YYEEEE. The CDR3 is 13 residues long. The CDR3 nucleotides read TGTGCCAGCAGTAGGACAGGGGACACTGAAGCTTTCTCT. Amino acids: CASSRTGDTEAFS.

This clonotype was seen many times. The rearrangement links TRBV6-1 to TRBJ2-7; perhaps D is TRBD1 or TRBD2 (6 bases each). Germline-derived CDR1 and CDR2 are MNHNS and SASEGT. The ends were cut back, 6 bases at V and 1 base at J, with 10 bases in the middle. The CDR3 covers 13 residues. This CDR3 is CASRRGVSYEQYF. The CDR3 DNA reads TGTGCCAGCAGAAGGGGGGTGTCCTACGAGCAGTACTTC.